This TCR beta chain was recovered during a study of Graves' ophthalmopathy and Graves' hyperthyroidism. Study as a whole: Peripheral blood collection took place at initial diagnosis, before any treatment.

There are 12 residues in the CDR3. Trimming took 10 bases from V and 5 from J, leaving 11 bases between them. Germline V gene data show CDR1 as MNHEY and CDR2 as SVGAGI. Amplification of TCR beta CDR3 regions used RNA transcripts. First-round RT-PCR with HTBI primers preceded a second-round multiplex PCR. TCRdb redid the calling of the multiplex PCR reads with MiXCR, one entry per CDR3 protein. The top ten clones hold about 3.3% of a sample with approximately 640,000 distinct CDR3 sequences, roughly 41% of them seen once. Sequencing used peripheral blood. This clonotype was obtained from an adult man with Graves' ophthalmopathy. The chain recombines TRBV6-5 with TRBJ2-2; D may be TRBD1 (6 bases). The CDR3, as DNA: TGTGCCATACAGGGAAGGACCGGGGAGCTGTTTTTT. It codes for CAIQGRTGELFF.